The 5 T cell receptor beta chains presented below share a single source sample, sequenced in a study of blood T cell repertoires in COVID-19. Assay used: immunoSEQ multiplex PCR; TCRdb lists only in-frame clones, some missing. The table includes 300,000 or so clones, under 90% detected once. Source material: PBMCs or T cells enriched from blood (not recorded which). All receptors derive from a woman between 18 and 30 years old who had recovered from COVID-19.

This clone was seen a single time. The chain has TRBV27 and TRBJ1-2, with a tentative D call TRBD1 (5 bases). The CDR3 sequence is 16 residues long. Germline loops: CDR1 MNHEY, CDR2 SMNVEV (reference sequence). The germline V and J ends were trimmed by 5 bases and 4 bases, with 20 bases remaining between them. The CDR3 is CASSPQGPRRRYGYTF. In DNA form, the CDR3 reads TGTGCCAGCAGTCCCCAGGGTCCCCGGAGACGCTATGGCTACACCTTC.

The chain carries TRBV18 and TRBJ1-3; D not certain. V shed 1 base and J shed 0 bases, with 13 bases lying between them. Germline V gene sequence: CDR1 KGHSH, CDR2 LQKENI. This CDR3 is built from 17 residues. The CDR3 sequence: CASSPLARPYSGNTIYF. In DNA, the CDR3 is TGTGCCAGCTCACCACTCGCCAGGCCGTACTCTGGAAACACCATATATTTT.

This sequence joins TRBV2 and TRBJ2-4; weak D call: TRBD2 (5 bases). The V end was cut by 8 bases, the J end by 6 bases, with 11 bases between. Germline V lookup: CDR1 SNHLY, CDR2 FYNNEI. This CDR3 contains 12 residues. CDR3 coding DNA: TGTGCCAGCGCCGGACTTGGAAACATTCAGTACTTC. Encoded protein: CASAGLGNIQYF.

This clone was seen a handful of times. The rearrangement uses TRBV4-1 and TRBJ1-4; TRBD1 might be the D (5 bases). CDR3 length: 16 amino acids. The ends were cut back, 0 bases at V and 4 bases at J, with 12 bases in the middle. Germline V gene data show CDR1 as MGHRA and CDR2 as YSYEKL. The CDR3 DNA sequence: TGCGCCAGCAGCCAAGAACGCGTCAGGGTTAATGAAAAACTGTTTTTT. It translates to CASSQERVRVNEKLFF.

V is TRBV9 and J is TRBJ2-3; D possibly corresponds to TRBD2 (6 bases). Between the trimmed V and J ends, which lost 0 bases and 5 bases, there was a span of 7 bases. The CDR3 totals 13 residues. Germline CDR1 SGDLS, CDR2 YYNGEE. The CDR3 nucleotides read TGTGCCAGCAGCGTAGCGGGACTAGATACGCAGTATTTT. Its protein is CASSVAGLDTQYF.